This T cell receptor (beta chain) is from a study of cytomegalovirus exposure and HLA in healthy donors. Study context: HLA-typed donors contributed approximately 92 million unique TCRs, which were held in an early data release.

In the case of this clone: Antigen: not known.

PCR primers comprised 60 Vbeta and 13 Jbeta primers. Data came from immunoSEQ multiplex PCR; TCRdb stores just in-frame clones and leaves some out. The data contain more than 95,000 clones, roughly four fifths of them singletons. The study, taken as a whole, reports: Presence/absence analyses took donor sequencing depth as roughly uniform.

Material for sequencing was PBMCs. The TCR sequence derives from a woman aged 18 to 35 in good health and CMV-seronegative.

CDR3 region: CASSGPAGGFTGELFF. The CDR3 DNA reads as TGTGCCAGCAGTGGTCCAGCGGGGGGTTTCACCGGGGAGCTGTTTTTT. The chain combines TRBV2 with TRBJ2-2; 9 bases are a match to TRBD2. The CDR3 is made up of 16 amino acids. Germline CDR1 is SNHLY and CDR2 is FYNNEI. V shed 4 bases and J 4 bases; nucleotides not matched to a gene: 7.